The 26 T cell receptor beta chains below come from one sample, sequenced in a study of blood T cell repertoires in COVID-19. TCRdb's copy holds only in-frame clones and misses some; the assay was immunoSEQ multiplex PCR. In the table there are more than 250,000 clones, approximately 88% of which are singletons. Sequenced: peripheral blood. These receptor sequences come from a woman in her twenties or thirties with COVID-19, enrolled during active disease.

V and J are TRBV6-6 and TRBJ1-6; D gene ambiguous. V was cut by 2 bases and J by 1 base, with 6 bases left in between. CDR1 is MNHNY, CDR2 SVGAGI, per germline (reference sequence). CDR3 length: 15 residues. In DNA form, the CDR3 reads TGTGCCAGCAGTTACGGAGGTTCCTATAATTCACCCCTCCACTTT. Translated, it gives CASSYGGSYNSPLHF.

The chain joins TRBV28 to TRBJ1-1, with D maybe TRBD1 (6 bases). The CDR3 extends over 17 amino acids. V gave up 6 bases and J gave up 5 bases, with 25 bases separating them. CDR1 and CDR2 from the germline V gene are MDHEN and SYDVKM. The CDR3: CASRWSIRGFPQTEAFF. The CDR3 coding sequence is TGTGCCAGCAGGTGGTCGATAAGGGGGTTTCCACAGACTGAAGCTTTCTTT.

J is TRBJ2-1 and V is TRBV5-1, with TRBD2 identical over 11 bases. This CDR3 has 16 residues. V lost 0 bases and J lost 4; bases outside the gene matches: 3. CDR1 is SGHRS, CDR2 YFSETQ, per germline. CDR3 in amino acids: CASSLGLAGLYNEQFF. DNA of the CDR3: TGCGCCAGCAGCTTGGGACTAGCGGGGTTATACAATGAGCAGTTCTTC.

This chain uses TRBV6-2 or TRBV6-3 with TRBJ2-6; the D gene is possibly TRBD1 (6 bases). V lost 5 bases, J lost 2 bases, and 10 bases lay in between. This CDR3 contains 15 residues. Germline V gene sequence: CDR1 MNHEY, CDR2 SVGEGT. CDR3 DNA: TGTGCCAGCAGTATAGGGGGAGCTGGGGCCAACGTCCTGACTTTC. Protein: CASSIGGAGANVLTF.

The chain has TRBV9 and TRBJ2-3; possibly TRBD2 for D (5 bases). The CDR3 extends over 16 amino acids. V lost 0 bases to trimming and J lost 2 bases, with 13 bases between them. Germline values: CDR1 SGDLS, CDR2 YYNGEE. CDR3 loop: CASSVGASRVTDTQYF. CDR3 nucleotide sequence: TGTGCCAGCAGCGTAGGAGCTAGCAGAGTCACAGATACGCAGTATTTT.

CDR3 coding DNA: TGTGCCTGGAGTACCAGGAGGGGGAACACTGAAGCTTTCTTT. Translated, it gives CAWSTRRGNTEAFF. The chain has TRBV30 and TRBJ1-1; tentative D call: TRBD1 (5 bases). Germline V gives CDR1 GTSNPN, CDR2 SVGIG (reference sequence). V was trimmed by 2 bases and J by 1 base, leaving 11 bases between them. The CDR3 has 14 amino acids.

The chain is built from TRBV6-6 and TRBJ2-7, with 10 bases matching TRBD2. The trim removed 4 bases at V and 0 bases at J, leaving 6 bases unmatched. CDR3 length equals 16 residues. CDR1 MNHNY and CDR2 SVGAGI come from the germline V gene (reference sequence). In nucleotides, the CDR3 is TGTGCCAGCAGTTTGACAGCGGGGGGGCCCTCCTACGAGCAGTACGTC. Translated: CASSLTAGGPSYEQYV.

The chain carries TRBV6-5 and TRBJ1-6, with TRBD1 matching 7 bases. From germline, CDR1 is MNHEY and CDR2 SVGAGI. Unmatched junction bases numbered 15, after V lost 10 bases and J lost 9 bases. The CDR3 has 15 amino acids. The CDR3 sequence is CATRAWGQQSSPLHF. In nucleotides, the CDR3 is TGTGCCACCCGCGCTTGGGGACAGCAGTCTTCACCCCTCCACTTT.

The genes are TRBV2 and TRBJ2-5; 10 positions match TRBD2. The CDR3 contains 15 residues. The germline CDR1 and CDR2 sequences are SNHLY and FYNNEI. With 6 bases clipped from V and 4 bases from J, the junction kept 8 bases outside the gene matches. The CDR3 DNA is TGTGCCAGCAGCTTTAGCGGGGGGAACCGAGAGACCCAGTACTTC. It codes for CASSFSGGNRETQYF.

The rearrangement joins TRBV7-3 to TRBJ2-3, with 11 positions matching TRBD2. The germline V gene has CDR1 SGHTA and CDR2 FQGTGA. The CDR3 consists of 15 residues. V dropped 3 bases and J dropped 5; count of bases not matched to a gene: 4. DNA for the CDR3: TGTGCCAGCAGCTTGCTAGCGGGGGGAATAGATACGCAGTATTTT. Translated: CASSLLAGGIDTQYF.

In its sample, this clone was seen once. The same CDR3 also results from other DNA sequences found in this sample. The rearrangement uses TRBV18 and TRBJ1-5, with TRBD1 as a possible D gene (5 bases). CDR1 and CDR2 from the germline V gene are KGHSH and LQKENI. The ends were cut back, 2 bases at V and 0 bases at J, with 8 bases in the middle. This CDR3 has 15 residues. The CDR3 is CASSPGTGSNQPQHF. The CDR3 bases are TGTGCCAGCTCACCAGGGACTGGTAGCAATCAGCCCCAGCATTTT.

This clone occurred once. V is TRBV3-1 (or the pseudogene TRBV3-2) and J is TRBJ2-7; no clear D gene. Germline CDR1 LGHDT, CDR2 YNNKEL (reference sequence). This CDR3 comprises 12 residues. Between the trimmed V and J ends, which lost 1 base and 6 bases, there was a span of 7 bases. The CDR3 reads CASSQVFSEQYF. The DNA of the CDR3 is TGTGCCAGCAGCCAAGTATTTTCCGAGCAGTACTTC.

The CDR3 reads CASTQGREYF. In DNA, the CDR3 is TGTGCCAGCACCCAAGGGAGGGAGTACTTC. J is TRBJ2-5 and V is TRBV21-1; TRBD2, as called in the table, went unchecked against the DNA. TRBV21-1 is marked as a pseudogene. This CDR3 spans 10 amino acids.

The chain links TRBV13 to TRBJ2-7, with a weak D call TRBD2 (6 bases). The germline V gene has CDR1 PRHDT and CDR2 FYEKMQ (reference sequence). V was clipped by 1 base and J by 3 bases, with 7 bases between them. The CDR3 has 13 residues. The CDR3 DNA is TGTGCCAGCAGCTTAGCGGGGGACTACGAGCAGTACTTC. Protein product: CASSLAGDYEQYF.

Details on this clone: This same CDR3 is encoded by further DNA sequences in the sample. V gene TRBV24-1 combines with J gene TRBJ2-1; 8 bases are shared with TRBD2. The CDR3 extends over 14 amino acids. CDR1 and CDR2 (germline): KGHDR, SFDVKD. Unmatched junction bases numbered 0, after V lost 5 bases and J lost 1 base. CDR3 amino acids: CATSAGGSYNEQFF. CDR3 nucleotides: TGTGCCACCAGTGCGGGGGGGTCCTACAATGAGCAGTTCTTC.

This chain joins TRBV10-1 and TRBJ2-3; perhaps TRBD2 as D (5 bases). Trimming left V 3 bases short and J 2 bases short, with 9 bases between. Per germline, CDR1 WNHNN and CDR2 SYGVQD (reference sequence). The CDR3 spans 14 residues. Here the CDR3 DNA reads TGCGCCAGCAGTGACGGGAAAATCACAGATACGCAGTATTTT. It yields the protein CASSDGKITDTQYF.

This clone has just one count. This chain connects TRBV6-2 or TRBV6-3 to TRBJ2-5; the match to TRBD2 covers 10 bases. CDR3 length: 14 residues. The germline V gene encodes CDR1 MNHEY and CDR2 SVGEGT. The junction had 3 bases not matched to a gene; V was cut back by 6 bases and J by 2 bases. The CDR3 DNA follows: TGTGCCAGCAGCCTACTAGCGGGGCAAGAGACCCAGTACTTC. This sequence encodes CASSLLAGQETQYF.

This clone has more than one count but fewer than ten. The chain links TRBV11-2 to TRBJ1-1; 7 nucleotides line up with TRBD1. With 6 bases clipped from V and 0 bases from J, the junction kept 7 bases outside the gene matches. The V gene's germline CDR1 is SGHAT and CDR2 FQNNGV. The CDR3 extends over 15 amino acids. The CDR3 DNA reads TGTGCCAGCAGTTTCCAGGACAGGTTGAACACTGAAGCTTTCTTT. As protein: CASSFQDRLNTEAFF. The full variable domain, rest sourced from reference TRBV11-2 and TRBJ1-1, is EAGVAQSPRYKIIEKRQSVAFWCNPISGHATLYWYQQILGQGPKLLIQFQNNGVVDDSQLPKDRFSAERLKGVDSTLKIQPAKLEDSAVYLCASSFQDRLNTEAFFGQGTRLTVV.

The chain is built from TRBV7-2 and TRBJ1-1; no reliable D call. This CDR3 is 14 amino acids long. Trimming left V 5 bases short and J 1 base short, with 11 bases between. Germline V gives CDR1 SGHTA, CDR2 FQGNSA. In DNA, the CDR3 is TGTGCCAGCAGCCTATTTAGACAGAACACTGAAGCTTTCTTT. Translated, it gives CASSLFRQNTEAFF.

DNA for the CDR3: TGTGCCAGCAGCGTAGCAGGGGGAAGGGGTGGAAACACCATATATTTT. It yields the protein CASSVAGGRGGNTIYF. This rearrangement joins TRBV9 to TRBJ1-3, with 7 bases aligning to TRBD1. The germline CDR1 and CDR2 sequences are SGDLS and YYNGEE. The CDR3 covers 16 residues. V lost 0 bases to trimming and J lost 3 bases; unmatched junction nucleotides: 6.

This clone showed up just a few times. The chain carries TRBV29-1 and TRBJ1-3; no reliable D call. This CDR3 contains 12 residues. Trimming left V 7 bases short and J 4 bases short, with 11 bases between. Germline CDR1 and CDR2: SQVTM and ANQGSEA. The CDR3 protein is CSAVTQGNTIYF. In DNA form, the CDR3 reads TGCAGCGCCGTCACCCAGGGAAACACCATATATTTT.

The chain is built from TRBV7-9 and TRBJ2-7, with D possibly TRBD1 on 5 matching bases. Germline V gene sequence: CDR1 SEHNR, CDR2 FQNEAQ (reference sequence). V was pared by 8 bases and J by 5 bases, with 13 bases between. CDR3 size: 12 residues. CDR3 sequence: CASGAQGDEQYF. The DNA of the CDR3 is TGTGCCAGCGGCGCGCAGGGCGACGAGCAGTACTTC.

This clone was counted a single time. The genes are TRBV6-1 and TRBJ1-2; D might be TRBD1 (5 bases). This CDR3 region has 15 residues. V lost 0 bases and J 6 bases, leaving 14 bases between the germline ends. Germline loops: CDR1 MNHNS, CDR2 SASEGT. The CDR3 coding sequence is TGTGCCAGCAGTGAAGCGCTGGGGAGGGGCGATGGCTACACCTTC. Translating it yields CASSEALGRGDGYTF.

The V and J genes are TRBV7-6 and TRBJ2-1; 9 bases line up with TRBD1. V dropped 3 bases and J dropped 4; count of bases not matched to a gene: 4. In germline, CDR1 is SGHVS, CDR2 FNYEAQ. This CDR3 has 15 residues. CDR3 amino acids: CASSLGTGMYNEQFF. The CDR3 coding sequence is TGTGCCAGCAGCTTGGGGACAGGGATGTACAATGAGCAGTTCTTC.

This rearrangement joins TRBV19 to TRBJ1-1; D is unresolved. The CDR3 has 12 residues. Germline V gene sequence: CDR1 LNHDA, CDR2 SQIVND (reference sequence). Between the trimmed V and J ends, which lost 5 bases and 5 bases, there was a span of 9 bases. The CDR3 protein is CASSVEQTEAFF. The CDR3 nucleotides are TGTGCCAGTAGTGTTGAACAGACTGAAGCTTTCTTT.

This clone came up a few times. The chain recombines TRBV5-4 with TRBJ2-1, with D uncertain. The length of the CDR3 is 13 residues. V lost 10 bases, J lost 5 bases, and 16 bases lay in between. Germline CDR1 SGHNT, CDR2 YYREEE (reference sequence). The CDR3 is CAEQPQNDNEQFF. The DNA for the CDR3 is TGTGCCGAACAGCCACAGAATGACAATGAGCAGTTCTTC. The full variable domain, its missing parts supplied by reference TRBV5-4 and TRBJ2-1, is ETGVTQSPTHLIKTRGQQVTLRCSSQSGHNTVSWYQQALGQGPQFIFQYYREEENGRGNFPPRFSGLQFPNYSSELNVNALELDDSALYLCAEQPQNDNEQFFGPGTRLTVL.